This TCR gamma chain was observed in a study of γδ T cells in repeated Plasmodium falciparum infection. Study as a whole: Age- and gender-matched Australian children served as comparison for malaria-exposed Malian children.

The sample holds many counts of this clone. Antigen: not known. TCRdb pairs this DNA with a much larger clone's protein that differs at residue 3, likely a read error; the protein shown was translated from the DNA. Bulk repertoires came from Vgamma9/Vdelta2+ or Vdelta2-negative gammadelta T cells flow-sorted from PBMC. Broader study findings: Many TCRgamma sequences overlapped between individuals in stable Vgamma9/Vdelta2+ repertoires. One small rural Malian village, predominantly a single ethnic group, supplied the cohort.

CDR1 and CDR2 from the germline V gene are GITISATS and ISYDGTV (reference sequence). The CDR3 is made up of 15 amino acids. Each sorted gammadelta sample had TRG and TRD chains sequenced. TCRdb re-called clones from the multiplex PCR reads via CATT. The sample yields around 25,000 gamma-chain clones, around 2.9% seen once. This clonotype originated in a pool of human donors (malaria-infected and uninfected, not separated). Sequenced: gamma-delta T cells from blood. V gene TRGV9 combines with J gene TRGJ1 or TRGJ2. The CDR3 bases are TGTGCCTCGTGGGAGTCCCCGGAGGTTTATTATAAGAAACTCTTT. Amino acid sequence: CASWESPEVYYKKLF.